This TCR beta chain was sequenced in a study of beta chain features in type 1 diabetes. Isolated RNA was reverse transcribed in full, so expressed TCRB transcripts were sequenced. The repertoire was sequenced with immunoSEQ multiplex PCR; TCRdb's copy has only in-frame clones and lacks some. The table includes about 160,000 clones, 7.8% detected once. Markers CD45RO/CCR7/CD25/CD127/CD95/CD27 served to sort CD4+ naive, central memory, regulatory and stem cell-like memory cells. Germline V gives CDR1 SGDLS, CDR2 YYNGEE. The length of the CDR3 is 14 residues. Trimming cost V 6 bases and J 6 bases; bases outside gene matches: 8. There are many counts of this clone. As yet, its antigen is unknown. Study results and limitations: HLA effects on TCRB rearrangement stayed unresolved here. Naive, central memory and Treg TCRB repertoires appeared more alike in patients than in healthy donors. Sequencing from cDNA could over-represent high-TCR-expressing cells. The study found moderately but significantly shorter TCRB CDR3s in all four CD4+ subsets of Type 1 diabetes patients.

This TCR came from a woman between 35 and 50 years old with type 1 diabetes. The sequenced sample was central memory CD4+ T cells from blood. The gene calls are TRBV9 and TRBJ1-4, with TRBD1 matching over 7 bases. The CDR3 DNA follows: TGTGCCAGCACGGCGGGAACAGGGGATGAAAAACTGTTTTTT. Translation: CASTAGTGDEKLFF.